Included here is one T cell receptor (beta chain) sequence, with context. The antigen remains undetermined. This record belongs to a study of shared clonotypes between healthy human individuals. Assay: immunoSEQ multiplex PCR; the TCRdb copy retains only in-frame clones and omits some. The sample has about 680,000 clones; approximately 79% are singletons. The CDR3 length is 18 residues. Trimming took 7 bases from V and 3 from J; bases not matched to a gene: 17. Germline V gene data show CDR1 as LNHDA and CDR2 as SQIVND (reference sequence). Study-wide findings and caveats: It was the non-shared clonotypes that had lower generation probabilities than clonotypes shared by all four donors. Some naive CD4 clonotypes, roughly 5%, turned up in common across several donors.

Splitting the CD4+ cells yielded a CD45RA+ naive subset and a CD45RA-negative memory subset. The chain combines TRBV19 with TRBJ1-5, with 8 bases identical to TRBD1. The receptor was isolated from a woman in her 30s in good health. The specimen was memory CD4+ T cells sorted from blood. Subset in this sample: CD45RA-negative fraction. The DNA for the CDR3 is TGTGCCAGTACCCCACTCCCCGGACAGGGTGGGTTCAATCAGCCCCAGCATTTT. Residues: CASTPLPGQGGFNQPQHF.